The 19 T cell receptor beta chains below all came from one sample that was sequenced in a study of T cell clonotyping in hematopoietic cell transplantation (dated by TCRdb to about 2021). Receptor libraries were prepared by the immunoSEQ multiplex PCR assay. TCRdb provides this immuneACCESS table in a form limited to in-frame rearrangements. Some clones are lacking; in checked studies, under half of them reflect an unresolved V gene, and why the rest are absent is not known. Recorded for this sample are several thousand clones; 77% of them occurred a single time. The ten largest make up around 30% of the sample. The time point label on this specimen signifies: 100 days after allo-HCT. The sample consisted of peripheral blood mononuclear cells, taken 100 days after allogeneic stem cell transplant. All receptors derive from a female patient in her fifties who had an allogeneic stem cell transplant from an unrelated donor, so the T cells may come from the graft donor. Some clones in this sample may be carry-over from other donors' samples.

This clone has just one count. The V and J genes are TRBV4-1 and TRBJ2-3, with 8 bases matching TRBD1. This CDR3 is 16 amino acids long. J gave up 0 bases and V 5 bases, and 7 bases lay outside the gene matches. Germline CDR1 and CDR2: MGHRA and YSYEKL. CDR3: CASSSGQGTSTDTQYF. The CDR3 DNA reads TGCGCCAGCAGCTCCGGACAGGGTACTAGCACAGATACGCAGTATTTT.

V is TRBV19 and J is TRBJ1-1; perhaps TRBD1 as D (5 bases). The CDR3 length is 14 residues. Per the germline V gene, CDR1 is LNHDA and CDR2 is SQIVND (reference sequence). Trimming took 7 bases from V and 3 from J, leaving 15 bases between them. CDR3 loop: CASMARAMDTEAFF. CDR3 DNA: TGTGCCAGTATGGCCAGGGCAATGGACACTGAAGCTTTCTTT. Complete variable domain (other parts from reference TRBV19 and TRBJ1-1): DGGITQSPKYLFRKEGQNVTLSCEQNLNHDAMYWYRQDPGQGLRLIYYSQIVNDFQKGDIAEGYSVSREKKESFPLTVTSAQKNPTAFYLCASMARAMDTEAFFGQGTRLTVV.

The chain links TRBV6-6 to TRBJ2-5, with no clear D. V shed 2 bases and J shed 3 bases, with 13 bases lying between them. CDR3 length: 15 amino acids. Germline CDR1 is MNHNY and CDR2 is SVGAGI (reference sequence). CDR3 sequence reads: CASSYPSAIKETQYF. Here the CDR3 DNA reads TGTGCCAGCAGTTACCCGTCAGCCATAAAAGAGACCCAGTACTTC.

The CDR3, as DNA: TGTGCCAGCAGTGCTCAGGGACAGGGAAACTATGGCTACACCTTC. Amino acid sequence: CASSAQGQGNYGYTF. The chain combines TRBV28 with TRBJ1-2; 9 nucleotides match TRBD1. Germline-derived CDR1 and CDR2 are MDHEN and SYDVKM. V trimming: 5 bases; J trimming: 2 bases; junction bases outside the gene matches: 6. This CDR3 is built from 15 residues.

V is TRBV19 and J is TRBJ2-1; 12 nucleotides match TRBD2. The CDR3 has 15 amino acids. V lost 3 bases, J lost 6 bases, and 3 bases stayed unmatched. Germline assignment: CDR1 LNHDA and CDR2 SQIVND (reference sequence). CDR3 sequence: CASSITSGGPNEQFF. CDR3 sequence (DNA): TGTGCCAGTAGTATTACTAGCGGGGGGCCCAATGAGCAGTTCTTC.

The rearrangement uses TRBV5-1 and TRBJ1-1; D gene unclear. CDR3 size: 14 residues. Trimming took off 4 bases at V and 0 bases at J, with 10 bases between the two ends. In germline, CDR1 is SGHRS, CDR2 YFSETQ. CDR3 residues: CASSTDGMNTEAFF. CDR3 sequence (DNA): TGCGCCAGCAGCACCGATGGCATGAACACTGAAGCTTTCTTT. Full variable domain (missing parts from reference TRBV5-1 and TRBJ1-1): KAGVTQTPRYLIKTRGQQVTLSCSPISGHRSVSWYQQTPGQGLQFLFEYFSETQRNKGNFPGRFSGRQFSNSRSEMNVSTLELGDSALYLCASSTDGMNTEAFFGQGTRLTVV.

V gene TRBV14 combines with J gene TRBJ2-1, with 7 bases that match TRBD1. V shed 5 bases and J 10 bases; nucleotides not matched to a gene: 14. The V gene's germline CDR1 is SGHDN and CDR2 FVKESK. The CDR3 consists of 15 residues. The CDR3 DNA reads as TGTGCCAGCAGCTCCGGACAGGTGGGCTATTGGGAGCAGTTCTTC. Protein product: CASSSGQVGYWEQFF.

This rearrangement joins TRBV7-2 to TRBJ2-7, with 11 positions matching TRBD2. CDR3 size: 18 residues. Germline values: CDR1 SGHTA, CDR2 FQGNSA. J was trimmed by 0 bases and V by 1 base; bases with no gene match: 8. CDR3 loop: CASSLVGSGGAFSYEQYF. The CDR3, as DNA: TGTGCCAGCAGCTTAGTAGGTAGCGGGGGGGCTTTCTCCTACGAGCAGTACTTC. Supplemented by reference TRBV7-2 and TRBJ2-7, the full variable domain reads GAGVSQSPSNKVTEKGKDVELRCDPISGHTALYWYRQSLGQGLEFLIYFQGNSAPDKSGLPSDRFSAERTGGSVSTLTIQRTQQEDSAVYLCASSLVGSGGAFSYEQYFGPGTRLTVT.

This clone occurred a few times. The rearrangement uses TRBV11-2 and TRBJ1-2; D ambiguous. This CDR3 spans 14 amino acids. V was clipped by 4 bases and J by 3 bases, with 12 bases between them. CDR1 and CDR2 (germline): SGHAT, FQNNGV. In DNA form, the CDR3 reads TGTGCCAGCAGCTCTCGGCAGAAGGACTATGGCTACACCTTC. Protein sequence: CASSSRQKDYGYTF.

This clone turned up a few times. The rearrangement joins TRBV6-1 to TRBJ1-2, with D perhaps matching TRBD1 (5 bases). The CDR3 runs 14 residues. CDR1 is MNHNS and CDR2 is SASEGT in the germline V gene. Trimming left V 4 bases short and J 5 bases short, with 14 bases between. Here the CDR3 reads CASSGPSGSYGYTF. The CDR3 DNA follows: TGTGCCAGCAGTGGGCCCTCAGGGAGTTATGGCTACACCTTC.

This chain joins TRBV14 and TRBJ2-3; D gene unclear. Germline CDR1 SGHDN, CDR2 FVKESK. The length of the CDR3 is 16 residues. V was clipped by 2 bases and J by 0 bases, with 12 bases between them. The CDR3 here is CASSQIGVGSTDTQYF. For the CDR3, the DNA is TGTGCCAGCAGCCAAATCGGAGTAGGGAGCACAGATACGCAGTATTTT.

The genes are TRBV10-3 and TRBJ2-3; no definite D call. The germline V gene has CDR1 ENHRY and CDR2 SYGVKD. The CDR3 extends over 13 amino acids. The V and J ends lost 7 bases and 3 bases respectively, with 11 bases between them. The CDR3 reads CAITKTGTDTQYF. For the CDR3, the DNA is TGTGCCATCACCAAGACTGGTACAGATACGCAGTATTTT.

In its sample, this clone was seen a few times. The chain couples TRBV9 to TRBJ2-7; a possible D gene is TRBD1 (5 bases). The length of the CDR3 is 15 residues. Germline values: CDR1 SGDLS, CDR2 YYNGEE. V lost 0 bases and J lost 6, with 16 bases in between. The CDR3 sequence is CASSVEGKKGGEQYF. CDR3 sequence (DNA): TGTGCCAGCAGCGTAGAGGGGAAGAAGGGTGGCGAGCAGTACTTC.

The chain combines TRBV7-9 with TRBJ2-2; the D gene is possibly TRBD2 (5 bases). With 3 bases removed from V and 4 bases from J, the gap between germline ends came to 15 bases. The germline V gene encodes CDR1 SEHNR and CDR2 FQNEAQ (reference sequence). The CDR3 loop spans 16 amino acids. The CDR3 DNA reads TGTGCCAGCAGCTTGAGTCGGGGTTTGGGCACCGGGGAGCTGTTTTTT. This sequence encodes CASSLSRGLGTGELFF.

The chain joins TRBV11-2 to TRBJ2-7; no clear D gene. CDR3 length: 16 residues. Trimming shortened V by 4 bases and J by 9 bases, and 25 bases separated the two germline ends. Germline V gene data show CDR1 as SGHAT and CDR2 as FQNNGV. The CDR3 sequence: CASSSLSASPPTAQYF. The CDR3 DNA sequence: TGTGCCAGCAGCTCCCTTTCGGCTTCGCCACCGACCGCGCAGTACTTC.

In DNA, the CDR3 is TGTGCCAGCAGCCGGGGAAGCTCCTACAATGAGCAGTTCTTC. This encodes CASSRGSSYNEQFF. V usage is TRBV7-2 and J usage is TRBJ2-1, with D possibly TRBD2 on 5 matching bases. The V end was cut by 5 bases, the J end by 0 bases, with 8 bases between. Germline assignment: CDR1 SGHTA and CDR2 FQGNSA. The CDR3 loop spans 14 amino acids.

The chain has TRBV6-6 and TRBJ1-1, with unresolved D. V lost 7 bases and J lost 3, with 9 bases in between. Germline V gives CDR1 MNHNY, CDR2 SVGAGI (reference sequence). The CDR3 sequence is 12 residues long. CDR3 in DNA: TGTGCCAGCACCGAGGGTTACACTGAAGCTTTCTTT. This sequence encodes CASTEGYTEAFF.

Here the CDR3 DNA reads TGCGCCAGCAGTGAGTCGATGGATTCACCCCTCCACTTT. Translation gives CASSESMDSPLHF. The rearrangement uses TRBV10-2 and TRBJ1-6; D remains ambiguous. Looked up from germline, CDR1 is WSHSY and CDR2 is SAAADI. CDR3 length: 13 residues. The germline V and J ends were trimmed by 0 bases and 8 bases, with 5 bases remaining between them.

This chain connects TRBV11-2 to TRBJ1-2; no clear D. This CDR3 has 14 amino acids. CDR1 is SGHAT and CDR2 is FQNNGV in the germline V gene. The ends were cut back, 0 bases at V and 4 bases at J, with 9 bases in the middle. CDR3 DNA sequence: TGTGCCAGCAGCTTAGACGCAGTGGGCTATGGCTACACCTTC. This codes for CASSLDAVGYGYTF.